One and the same sample provided the 20 T cell receptor beta chains below, sequenced in a study of shared clonotypes between healthy human individuals. Repertoires were generated with immunoSEQ multiplex PCR, while TCRdb's copy carries only in-frame clones and drops some. The data show about 1 million clones, under 80% seen once. Sequenced: memory CD4+ T cells sorted from blood. Indicated subset: CD45RA-negative fraction. These receptor sequences come from a man aged 18 to 30 in good health.

The rearrangement joins TRBV12-5 to TRBJ2-7, with 10 bases matching TRBD2. Germline V gives CDR1 LGHNT, CDR2 FRNRAP. The CDR3 is made up of 21 amino acids. The trim removed 0 bases at V and 1 base at J, leaving 18 bases unmatched. The CDR3 DNA sequence: TGTGCTAGTGGTTTGGTACTTTCGGTGGTAGCGGGAGGAATCACGTCCTACGAGCAGTACTTC. Amino acid sequence: CASGLVLSVVAGGITSYEQYF.

The gene calls are TRBV5-1 and TRBJ2-5; D might be TRBD1 (6 bases). Trimming took 2 bases from V and 4 from J, leaving 12 bases between them. The length of the CDR3 is 14 residues. Germline V gives CDR1 SGHRS, CDR2 YFSETQ. CDR3 nucleotide sequence: TGCGCCAGCAGCTTAAGGGGCAGGGGAGAGACCCAGTACTTC. This translates into CASSLRGRGETQYF.

The V and J genes are TRBV7-9 and TRBJ2-5, with 11 bases aligning to TRBD1. The J segment lost 5 bases and the V segment lost 2 bases, leaving 10 bases of the junction unmatched. Germline loops: CDR1 SEHNR, CDR2 FQNEAQ (reference sequence). The CDR3 runs 17 residues. CDR3 DNA: TGTGCCAGCAGCTTAATCGGACAGGGGGCGTCGGGGGAGACCCAGTACTTC. Translating gives CASSLIGQGASGETQYF.

About this clone: The sample has other DNA sequences that encode this CDR3 too. This chain connects TRBV6-5 to TRBJ1-1; no reliable D call. Per the germline V gene, CDR1 is MNHEY and CDR2 is SVGAGI. V was shortened by 2 bases and J by 5 bases, with 9 bases between the two germline ends. The CDR3 length is 13 residues. The CDR3 DNA sequence: TGTGCCAGCAGTTACGGCGGAGGGACTGAAGCTTTCTTT. Translation gives CASSYGGGTEAFF.

The V call is TRBV19, the J call TRBJ2-3; 10 nucleotides line up with TRBD2. The junction had 11 bases not matched to a gene; V was cut back by 3 bases and J by 5 bases. The CDR3 has 17 amino acids. Germline V gives CDR1 LNHDA, CDR2 SQIVND (reference sequence). The DNA of the CDR3 is TGTGCCAGTAGTATCCACCCGGCTAGCGGGAGTGGAGATACGCAGTATTTT. Translation: CASSIHPASGSGDTQYF.

In DNA form, the CDR3 reads TGTGCCAGTAGTTCCACCGCCAGCGGGAGGCGAGGAGATACGCAGTATTTT. It codes for CASSSTASGRRGDTQYF. This rearrangement joins TRBV19 to TRBJ2-3; TRBD2 matches 9 bases. The CDR3 has 17 residues. The trim removed 5 bases at V and 5 bases at J, leaving 14 bases unmatched. Germline V lookup: CDR1 LNHDA, CDR2 SQIVND (reference sequence).

In its sample, this clone was seen once. The CDR3 DNA reads TGTGCCAGTACCGGGACAGGGATCACAGATACGCAGTATTTT. It translates to CASTGTGITDTQYF. This chain uses TRBV19 with TRBJ2-3, with TRBD1 identical over 9 bases. Germline V gene lookup returns CDR1 LNHDA and CDR2 SQIVND (reference sequence). The CDR3 extends over 14 amino acids. V lost 7 bases to trimming and J lost 2 bases; unmatched junction nucleotides: 4.

The J gene is TRBJ1-2, the V gene TRBV19; tentatively, D is TRBD1 (6 bases). The length of the CDR3 is 14 residues. Trimming pared 0 bases from V and 7 bases from J, leaving 12 bases between. Germline V gene lookup returns CDR1 LNHDA and CDR2 SQIVND (reference sequence). CDR3 residues: CASSIEGTGSGYTF. The CDR3 DNA sequence: TGTGCCAGTAGTATAGAGGGAACAGGGTCTGGCTACACCTTC.

This clone is a singleton in its sample. This chain uses TRBV11-2 with TRBJ1-1; D is undetermined. The germline V gene encodes CDR1 SGHAT and CDR2 FQNNGV. Between the trimmed V and J ends, which lost 4 bases and 7 bases, there was a span of 10 bases. CDR3 length: 12 amino acids. Here the CDR3 reads CASSSYGYEAFF. CDR3 sequence (DNA): TGTGCCAGCAGCTCCTACGGGTATGAAGCTTTCTTT.

CDR3 sequence reads: CASSFTGQGNQPQHF. DNA of the CDR3: TGTGCCAGCAGTTTCACCGGGCAGGGCAATCAGCCCCAGCATTTT. J is TRBJ1-5 and V is TRBV27; D uncertain. Germline V CDR1 and CDR2: MNHEY, SMNVEV (reference sequence). This CDR3 is built from 15 residues. V was trimmed by 3 bases and J by 2 bases, leaving 11 bases between them.

The CDR3 DNA follows: TGTGCCAGCACCCTGGCACCGCGTGTCACCGGGGAGCTGTTTTTT. It translates to CASTLAPRVTGELFF. The chain carries TRBV6-1 and TRBJ2-2; D gene ambiguous. The germline CDR1 and CDR2 sequences are MNHNS and SASEGT. The CDR3 is 15 amino acids. The V end lost 7 bases, the J end lost 4 bases, and 16 bases lay between the germline ends.

This clone was seen once. This chain links TRBV7-9 with TRBJ2-5, with TRBD2 as a possible D gene (5 bases). CDR1 and CDR2 from the germline V gene are SEHNR and FQNEAQ (reference sequence). The V gene lost 8 bases and the J gene lost 7 bases, with 14 bases spanning the gap. The CDR3 spans 12 residues. The CDR3 reads CASGPEVGTQYF. CDR3 DNA: TGTGCCAGCGGACCGGAGGTGGGGACCCAGTACTTC.

About this clone itself: A read error may account for a junction end that differs from germline. J is TRBJ1-4 and V is TRBV6-4; no clear D. CDR1 and CDR2 (germline): MRHNA, SNTAGT. The CDR3 is 11 amino acids. The CDR3 region is CASSEWTTPHF. CDR3 in DNA: TGTGCCAGCAGTGAATGGACGACCCCCCATTTT.

This clone turned up a few times. The chain is built from TRBV2 and TRBJ2-2; 11 bases line up with TRBD2. CDR1 SNHLY and CDR2 FYNNEI come from the germline V gene. Unmatched junction bases numbered 7, after V lost 6 bases and J lost 4 bases. This CDR3 spans 16 amino acids. CDR3 in amino acids: CASSIGTSGTTGELFF. CDR3 DNA sequence: TGTGCCAGCAGCATCGGGACTAGCGGTACCACCGGGGAGCTGTTTTTT.

V gene TRBV4-3 combines with J gene TRBJ1-6; no reliable D call. The CDR3 has 13 amino acids. V was clipped by 4 bases and J by 10 bases, with 11 bases between them. The V gene's germline CDR1 is LGHNA and CDR2 YSLEER. The CDR3 reads CASSPSVGSPLHF. In DNA form, the CDR3 reads TGCGCCAGCAGCCCCTCCGTCGGATCACCCCTCCACTTT.

J is TRBJ1-1 and V is TRBV18; D gene ambiguous. Germline loops: CDR1 KGHSH, CDR2 LQKENI. This CDR3 comprises 13 residues. Trimming pared 6 bases from V and 4 bases from J, leaving 12 bases between. The CDR3 is CASSPYKGTEAFF. CDR3 coding DNA: TGTGCCAGCTCGCCCTATAAGGGCACTGAAGCTTTCTTT.

The rearrangement uses TRBV25-1 and TRBJ1-4, with 9 positions matching TRBD1. The CDR3 runs to 17 residues. The V segment lost 1 base and the J segment 8 bases; nucleotides outside the gene matches: 11. Germline loops: CDR1 MGHDK, CDR2 SYGVNS. In DNA form, the CDR3 reads TGTGCCAGCAGTGAATCCCCCGGGACAGGGTTCGGCGAAAAACTGTTTTTT. This codes for CASSESPGTGFGEKLFF.

The sample holds one count of this clone. The sample contains more than one DNA sequence encoding this CDR3. This chain links TRBV11-2 with TRBJ2-7; maybe TRBD1 (6 bases). Looked up from germline, CDR1 is SGHAT and CDR2 is FQNNGV. The CDR3 sequence is 17 residues long. Trimming took 6 bases from V and 1 from J, leaving 22 bases between them. The CDR3, as DNA: TGTGCCAGCAGTTTGCGTTCTTCCGGGACACATTCCTACGAGCAGTACTTC. This sequence encodes CASSLRSSGTHSYEQYF.

This chain uses TRBV7-2 with TRBJ2-7, with 12 nucleotides matching TRBD1. The CDR3 runs to 16 residues. J gave up 10 bases and V 1 base, and 11 bases lay outside the gene matches. Per the germline V gene, CDR1 is SGHTA and CDR2 is FQGNSA. The CDR3 spells CASSLDRGDRGREQYF. CDR3 nucleotides: TGTGCCAGCAGCTTAGATAGAGGGGACAGGGGGCGAGAACAGTACTTC.

This chain uses TRBV30 with TRBJ2-5; 8 nucleotides agree with TRBD1. The J call may be mistaken, given a closer DNA end match to TRBJ2-7. The length of the CDR3 is 14 residues. Germline-derived CDR1 and CDR2 are GTSNPN and SVGIG (reference sequence). In DNA form, the CDR3 reads TGTGCCTGGAGTAGAAGGGACAGGAGCAACGAGCAGTACTTC. Translating it yields CAWSRRDRSNEQYF.